Listed here are 6 T cell receptor beta chains from one sample, sequenced in a study of T-cell reconstitution after alpha-beta-depleted transplantation in children. This sample's TCRbeta library carried unique molecular identifier barcodes. One entry per CDR3 protein, called by TCRdb with MiXCR from the PCR reads. Seen here are about a million distinct CDR3 sequences, around 30% observed once, and the top ten hold roughly 31%. Material: PBMCs, mostly from graft donor cells, obtained 360 days after TCRalphabeta/CD19-depleted stem cell transplant. The receptors stem from a boy under two years old who had a stem cell transplant for SCID, so the T cells may come from the graft donor.

The rearrangement links TRBV12-3 or TRBV12-4 to TRBJ1-1, with D perhaps matching TRBD1 (5 bases). Trimming removed 2 bases at V and 1 base at J, with 8 bases between. This CDR3 is built from 14 residues. The CDR3, as DNA: TGTGCCAGCAGTTTATATGGGGGGAACACTGAAGCTTTCTTT. Encoded protein: CASSLYGGNTEAFF.

This clonotype was detected only a few times. The chain combines TRBV7-9 with TRBJ1-1; D is possibly TRBD1 (5 bases). In germline, CDR1 is SEHNR, CDR2 FQNEAQ (reference sequence). The CDR3 length is 17 residues. Trimming took 5 bases from V and 4 from J, leaving 23 bases between them. The CDR3 here is CASSSLTIQARGTEAFF. The CDR3 coding sequence is TGTGCCAGCAGCAGCTTGACAATACAGGCACGGGGCACTGAAGCTTTCTTT.

This clonotype was counted a few times. The chain couples TRBV20-1 to TRBJ1-2; D is possibly TRBD1 (6 bases). In germline, CDR1 is DFQATT, CDR2 SNEGSKA (reference sequence). The V gene lost 3 bases and the J gene lost 5 bases, with 16 bases spanning the gap. The CDR3 runs to 14 residues. CDR3 in amino acids: CSASTTGFNYGYTF. The CDR3 DNA reads TGCAGTGCTAGTACCACAGGGTTCAATTATGGCTACACCTTC.

This clonotype has more than one count but fewer than ten. The gene calls are TRBV7-9 and TRBJ2-3, with D perhaps matching TRBD1 or TRBD2 (5 bases each). CDR1 and CDR2 from the germline V gene are SEHNR and FQNEAQ (reference sequence). Trimming took 8 bases from V and 1 from J, leaving 13 bases between them. The CDR3 loop spans 14 amino acids. The CDR3, as DNA: TGTGCCAGCGAGACGGGGCAGGGCACAGATACGCAGTATTTT. Protein product: CASETGQGTDTQYF.

The chain is built from TRBV9 and TRBJ2-1, with no clear D. The CDR3 spans 16 residues. Germline assignment: CDR1 SGDLS and CDR2 YYNGEE. V shed 0 bases and J shed 2 bases, with 12 bases lying between them. The CDR3 loop is CASSVGSRPAYNEQFF. For the CDR3, the DNA is TGTGCCAGCAGCGTAGGGTCCAGACCAGCCTACAATGAGCAGTTCTTC.

CDR3 bases: TGCGCCAGCAGCGCACTAGGACTAGCACTTGGAGAGACCCAGTACTTC. Its translation: CASSALGLALGETQYF. V usage is TRBV4-1 and J usage is TRBJ2-5; 8 positions match TRBD2. Germline lookup yields CDR1 MGHRA and CDR2 YSYEKL. J lost 4 bases, V lost 5 bases, and 12 bases had no gene match. This CDR3 region has 16 residues.